The 31 T cell receptor beta chains reported below all come from one sample, sequenced in a study of CD8 T cells in ankylosing spondylitis. TCRdb re-derived calls from the 5' RACE reads in MiXCR, one entry per CDR3 protein. The sample has 150,000 to 250,000 distinct CDR3 sequences, more than 10% seen once; the top ten hold 16%. Source material: blood, either unsorted or a sorted T cell fraction (not recorded which). These receptors came from a male donor with ankylosing spondylitis or in good health (not recorded which).

This clonotype was found a few times. This chain connects TRBV4-1 to TRBJ2-7; D is perhaps TRBD1 or TRBD2 (5 bases each). With 0 bases removed from V and 4 bases from J, the gap between germline ends came to 13 bases. Per germline, CDR1 MGHRA and CDR2 YSYEKL. The CDR3 length is 15 residues. The CDR3 DNA reads TGCGCCAGCAGCCAAGAAGGTCAGGGAGATTACGAGCAGTACTTC. Residues: CASSQEGQGDYEQYF.

This clonotype turned up a few times. The rearrangement uses TRBV29-1 and TRBJ2-3; D is unresolved. The CDR3 consists of 13 residues. Germline CDR1 and CDR2: SQVTM and ANQGSEA. V shed 8 bases and J shed 0 bases, with 12 bases lying between them. The CDR3 here is CSPWSVSTDTQYF. The CDR3 DNA reads as TGCAGCCCCTGGAGTGTCAGCACAGATACGCAGTATTTT.

There are a few counts of this clonotype. V gene TRBV24-1 combines with J gene TRBJ1-4; D is undetermined. The CDR3 extends over 16 amino acids. V lost 4 bases to trimming and J lost 8 bases, with 19 bases between them. The V gene's germline CDR1 is KGHDR and CDR2 SFDVKD. Written as DNA, the CDR3 is TGTGCCACCAGTGACCTTGCCGGCCGATTCGGAGAAAAACTGTTTTTT. Protein product: CATSDLAGRFGEKLFF.

In its sample, this clonotype was seen a few times. J is TRBJ2-2 and V is TRBV19; D tentatively fits TRBD1 or TRBD2 (5 bases each). V was trimmed by 3 bases and J by 1 base, leaving 9 bases between them. The CDR3 sequence is 15 residues long. CDR1 and CDR2 (germline): LNHDA, SQIVND (reference sequence). The CDR3 coding sequence is TGTGCCAGTAGTATTGTGGGGGTGAACACCGGGGAGCTGTTTTTT. It translates to CASSIVGVNTGELFF.

The chain joins TRBV20-1 to TRBJ2-1, with D perhaps matching TRBD1 or TRBD2 (6 bases each). Trimming stripped 4 bases from V and 8 bases from J, with 9 bases between. Germline CDR1 reads DFQATT; CDR2 reads SNEGSKA (reference sequence). There are 11 residues in the CDR3. The CDR3 region is CSATGGHEQFF. The CDR3 nucleotides are TGCAGTGCTACCGGGGGCCATGAGCAGTTCTTC.

The rearrangement uses TRBV5-1 and TRBJ2-2, with unresolved D. Looked up from germline, CDR1 is SGHRS and CDR2 is YFSETQ. V was trimmed by 0 bases and J by 2 bases, leaving 17 bases between them. The CDR3 runs to 18 residues. CDR3 sequence reads: CASSLADILTSNTGELFF. CDR3 coding DNA: TGCGCCAGCAGCTTGGCCGACATCCTTACGAGTAACACCGGGGAGCTGTTTTTT.

The J gene is TRBJ2-7, the V gene TRBV7-9, with TRBD1 as a possible D gene (6 bases). The germline CDR1 and CDR2 sequences are SEHNR and FQNEAQ (reference sequence). This CDR3 is built from 14 residues. Trimming removed 1 base from V and 3 bases from J, with 10 bases in between. The CDR3 DNA reads as TGTGCCAGCAGCTTAGGACTCAGGGGCTACGAGCAGTACTTC. Translating it yields CASSLGLRGYEQYF.

CDR3 sequence: CSARDYRGHSEAFF. DNA for the CDR3: TGCAGTGCTAGAGATTACAGGGGGCACTCTGAAGCTTTCTTT. The chain uses TRBV20-1 and TRBJ1-1; 9 bases map to TRBD1. V shed 0 bases and J 6 bases; nucleotides not matched to a gene: 5. From germline, CDR1 is DFQATT and CDR2 SNEGSKA (reference sequence). The CDR3 is 14 amino acids.

This clonotype showed up just a few times. The CDR3 region is CASSQVPSGLGRHEQYF. The CDR3 coding sequence is TGCGCCAGCAGCCAAGTCCCTTCGGGACTAGGGAGACACGAGCAGTACTTC. The chain has TRBV4-1 and TRBJ2-7, with 8 bases aligning to TRBD2. Germline CDR1 reads MGHRA; CDR2 reads YSYEKL. This CDR3 comprises 17 residues. With 1 base clipped from V and 5 bases from J, the junction kept 13 bases outside the gene matches.

This clonotype was seen many times. The chain is built from TRBV25-1 and TRBJ2-1; D call uncertain. Germline CDR1 and CDR2: MGHDK and SYGVNS. The CDR3 is 17 amino acids. V gave up 1 base and J gave up 2 bases, with 15 bases separating them. The CDR3 DNA reads as TGTGCCAGCAGTGAATTACCCGGCGAGGACCCCTACAATGAGCAGTTCTTC. Translation: CASSELPGEDPYNEQFF. The entire variable domain, with the rest obtained from reference TRBV25-1 and TRBJ2-1, is as follows: EADIYQTPRYLVIGTGKKITLECSQTMGHDKMYWYQQDPGMELHLIHYSYGVNSTEKGDLSSESTVSRIRTEHFPLTLESARPSHTSQYLCASSELPGEDPYNEQFFGPGTRLTVL.

This clonotype occurred many times. The chain combines TRBV29-1 with TRBJ2-1; 9 bases agree with TRBD1. Germline CDR1 SQVTM, CDR2 ANQGSEA. This CDR3 contains 16 residues. After removal of 2 bases from V and 2 bases from J, the junction contained 7 bases not matched to a gene. CDR3 loop: CSVERTGEITYNEQFF. In nucleotides, the CDR3 is TGCAGCGTTGAAAGGACAGGGGAGATTACCTACAATGAGCAGTTCTTC.

The V gene is TRBV20-1, the J gene TRBJ1-2; no reliable D call. Trimming stripped 6 bases from V and 5 bases from J, with 22 bases between. Germline V gene sequence: CDR1 DFQATT, CDR2 SNEGSKA (reference sequence). CDR3 length: 15 amino acids. Written as DNA, the CDR3 is TGCAGTGCGTCGACCCCCGGGGAGACTCTATATGGCTACACCTTC. Translating it yields CSASTPGETLYGYTF.

This clonotype was counted a few times. V is TRBV12-3 or TRBV12-4 and J is TRBJ2-7; D not certain. The CDR3 extends over 18 amino acids. V was pared by 11 bases and J by 1 base, with 30 bases between. CDR3 coding DNA: TGTGCCTTCAGCCCTCCATCCACGGAACCTTCGTGGTCCTACGAGCAGTACTTC. The encoded protein is CAFSPPSTEPSWSYEQYF.

This clonotype was counted only a few times. This chain uses TRBV5-1 with TRBJ2-1; 7 positions agree with TRBD2. CDR1 and CDR2 from the germline V gene are SGHRS and YFSETQ. The CDR3 totals 15 residues. V lost 5 bases to trimming and J lost 7 bases; unmatched junction nucleotides: 12. CDR3 sequence (DNA): TGCGCCAGCAGTCCAGGACTAGGACGAGATAATGAGCAGTTCTTC. It is translated as CASSPGLGRDNEQFF.

This clonotype was detected a few times. The rearrangement joins TRBV11-2 to TRBJ2-2, with no clear D. This CDR3 is 17 amino acids long. V lost 0 bases and J lost 1, with 12 bases in between. Germline-derived CDR1 and CDR2 are SGHAT and FQNNGV. The CDR3 spells CASSLDQWQMNTGELFF. The CDR3, as DNA: TGTGCCAGCAGCTTAGATCAATGGCAGATGAACACCGGGGAGCTGTTTTTT.

This clonotype occurred many times. V gene TRBV13 combines with J gene TRBJ1-2, with TRBD1 matching over 8 bases. CDR3 length equals 16 residues. Germline CDR1 is PRHDT and CDR2 is FYEKMQ (reference sequence). V lost 2 bases, J lost 7 bases, and 12 bases stayed unmatched. This chain's CDR3 is CASSLSRNGQGRGYTF. The CDR3 nucleotides read TGTGCCAGCAGCTTATCTAGGAATGGACAGGGACGTGGCTACACCTTC. The full variable domain, its missing parts supplied by reference TRBV13 and TRBJ1-2, is AAGVIQSPRHLIKEKRETATLKCYPIPRHDTVYWYQQGPGQDPQFLISFYEKMQSDKGSIPDRFSAQQFSDYHSELNMSSLELGDSALYFCASSLSRNGQGRGYTFGSGTRLTVV.

This clonotype was observed a handful of times. This chain connects TRBV30 to TRBJ2-5; TRBD1 might be the D (6 bases). Deletions cut 4 bases from V and 5 bases from J, with 11 bases between. The CDR3 has 12 amino acids. Germline loops: CDR1 GTSNPN, CDR2 SVGIG (reference sequence). DNA of the CDR3: TGTGCCTGGACAGGGGACGGGGAGACCCAGTACTTC. Protein product: CAWTGDGETQYF. Variable domain in full (rest from reference TRBV30 and TRBJ2-5): SQTIHQWPATLVQPVGSPLSLECTVEGTSNPNLYWYRQAAGRGLQLLFYSVGIGQISSEVPQNLSASRPQDRQFILSSKKLLLSDSGFYLCAWTGDGETQYFGPGTRLLVL.

By share, this clonotype ranks as medium-sized. This chain uses TRBV2 with TRBJ2-2, with D unresolved. CDR3 length: 13 amino acids. The V gene lost 6 bases and the J gene lost 5 bases, with 10 bases spanning the gap. Germline CDR1 and CDR2: SNHLY and FYNNEI. CDR3 sequence: CASSQTPTGELFF. CDR3 DNA sequence: TGTGCCAGCAGCCAGACACCTACCGGGGAGCTGTTTTTT.

This chain's CDR3 is CASSQEGPGSGGANEQFF. In DNA form, the CDR3 reads TGCGCCAGCAGCCAAGAAGGGCCGGGGAGCGGGGGGGCCAATGAGCAGTTCTTC. V is TRBV4-1 and J is TRBJ2-1; 10 bases agree with TRBD2. Per the germline V gene, CDR1 is MGHRA and CDR2 is YSYEKL. Germline trimming cut 0 bases from V and 6 bases from J; bases unmatched to any gene: 11. The CDR3 sequence is 18 residues long.

This clonotype was observed a few times. The rearrangement joins TRBV11-2 to TRBJ2-1, with no clear D. The length of the CDR3 is 18 residues. Trimming took off 6 bases at V and 2 bases at J, with 23 bases between the two ends. Germline values: CDR1 SGHAT, CDR2 FQNNGV. The chain's CDR3 is CASRPAGVGSPPYNEQFF. As DNA, the CDR3 is TGTGCCAGCAGACCCGCCGGTGTTGGGTCCCCCCCCTACAATGAGCAGTTCTTC.

The V and J genes are TRBV7-6 and TRBJ2-6, with 8 bases matching TRBD1. CDR1 is SGHVS, CDR2 FNYEAQ, per germline. With 1 base clipped from V and 0 bases from J, the junction kept 8 bases outside the gene matches. The CDR3 totals 19 residues. Here the CDR3 reads CASSLEVGTGSSGANVLTF. CDR3 nucleotides: TGTGCCAGCAGCTTAGAGGTGGGGACAGGCAGCTCTGGGGCCAACGTCCTGACTTTC.

The sample holds a few counts of this clonotype. V is TRBV27 and J is TRBJ2-3; tentatively, D is TRBD1 (6 bases). Germline V gene data show CDR1 as MNHEY and CDR2 as SMNVEV (reference sequence). The CDR3 runs to 14 residues. The V end was cut by 10 bases, the J end by 6 bases, with 20 bases between. Here the CDR3 reads CATQGFPGVDTQYF. In nucleotides, the CDR3 is TGTGCCACCCAGGGGTTTCCCGGGGTGGATACGCAGTATTTT.

The rearrangement uses TRBV10-3 and TRBJ1-2, with D maybe TRBD1 (6 bases). Germline loops: CDR1 ENHRY, CDR2 SYGVKD. The CDR3 sequence is 17 residues long. Trimming cost V 3 bases and J 2 bases, with 19 bases left between them. The CDR3 region is CAISDPGAVRENYGYTF. Here the CDR3 DNA reads TGTGCCATCAGTGACCCGGGGGCAGTGAGGGAAAACTATGGCTACACCTTC.

Only a few counts were recorded for this clonotype. This chain links TRBV11-2 with TRBJ2-7; TRBD2 aligns across 8 bases. CDR1 is SGHAT and CDR2 is FQNNGV in the germline V gene. The CDR3 runs to 14 residues. After removal of 0 bases from V and 3 bases from J, the junction contained 1 base not matched to a gene. DNA of the CDR3: TGTGCCAGCAGCTTAGAACTAGCGGACTACGAGCAGTACTTC. Protein sequence: CASSLELADYEQYF.

The chain links TRBV6-4 to TRBJ2-1; possibly TRBD2 for D (7 bases). The germline V gene encodes CDR1 MRHNA and CDR2 SNTAGT. This CDR3 contains 15 residues. Trimming cost V 2 bases and J 4 bases, with 12 bases left between them. The CDR3 DNA is TGTGCCAGCAGTGACGGGGGGGCAAGGTACAATGAGCAGTTCTTC. Encoded protein: CASSDGGARYNEQFF.

The CDR3 protein is CASSVDRNPSTDTQYF. The CDR3 region has the DNA TGCGCCAGCAGTGTTGACCGAAACCCTAGCACAGATACGCAGTATTTT. V and J are TRBV10-1 and TRBJ2-3; D gene uncertain. The V end was cut by 4 bases, the J end by 0 bases, with 14 bases between. The CDR3 extends over 16 amino acids. Germline V gene lookup returns CDR1 WNHNN and CDR2 SYGVQD (reference sequence).

The rearrangement joins TRBV11-2 to TRBJ2-7; D possibly uses TRBD1 or TRBD2 (5 bases each). Trimming took off 5 bases at V and 3 bases at J, with 11 bases between the two ends. Germline loops: CDR1 SGHAT, CDR2 FQNNGV. The CDR3 extends over 13 amino acids. The CDR3 sequence is CASSVGRNYEQYF. The CDR3 coding sequence is TGTGCCAGCAGCGTGGGACGGAACTACGAGCAGTACTTC.

The chain carries TRBV30 and TRBJ2-7; tentative D call: TRBD1 (6 bases). The V end lost 2 bases, the J end lost 3 bases, and 11 bases lay between the germline ends. Germline-derived CDR1 and CDR2 are GTSNPN and SVGIG (reference sequence). This CDR3 comprises 13 residues. The chain's CDR3 is CAWSLTGFYEQYF. DNA of the CDR3: TGTGCCTGGAGTTTGACAGGCTTCTACGAGCAGTACTTC.

This clonotype was counted only a few times. The chain is built from TRBV27 and TRBJ1-6; D uncertain. The ends were cut back, 5 bases at V and 8 bases at J, with 13 bases in the middle. CDR1 and CDR2 from the germline V gene are MNHEY and SMNVEV (reference sequence). The CDR3 consists of 14 residues. This CDR3 is CASSPTTADSPLHF. The CDR3 DNA reads TGTGCCAGCAGTCCGACAACGGCGGATTCACCCCTCCACTTT.

This clonotype was observed a few times. The chain recombines TRBV4-1 with TRBJ2-7; 8 nucleotides align to TRBD1. This CDR3 region has 17 residues. Looked up from germline, CDR1 is MGHRA and CDR2 is YSYEKL. Trimming at V came to 0 bases and at J to 5 bases, leaving 12 bases not matched to a gene. This CDR3 reads CASSQDVPGGLSDEQYF. CDR3 DNA: TGCGCCAGCAGCCAAGATGTTCCAGGGGGCCTTTCCGACGAGCAGTACTTC.

The chain employs TRBV7-8 and TRBJ2-2, with D tentatively TRBD1 (6 bases). Per germline, CDR1 SGHVS and CDR2 FQNEAQ. The CDR3 spans 14 residues. Trimming removed 0 bases from V and 5 bases from J, with 7 bases in between. The CDR3 sequence is CASSLAGATGELFF. CDR3 DNA sequence: TGTGCCAGCAGCTTAGCGGGGGCGACCGGGGAGCTGTTTTTT. The variable domain in full, completed from reference TRBV7-8 and TRBJ2-2, reads GAGVSQSPRYKVAKRGQDVALRCDPISGHVSLFWYQQALGQGPEFLTYFQNEAQLDKSGLPSDRFFAERPEGSVSTLKIQRTQQEDSAVYLCASSLAGATGELFFGEGSRLTVL.